This T cell receptor beta chain is drawn from a study of T cell repertoires in cytomegalovirus infection (dated by TCRdb to about 2019). Study-level background: The peptide stimulations were aimed at well-studied HLA-B-restricted epitopes as well as recently identified HLA-C-restricted CMV epitopes, whose presentation resists viral immunomodulation. The HLA type of each donor mattered for the analysis, because public TCR beta signatures pointed to carriage of CMV infection along with the matching HLA type. The paper as a whole reports these results and caveats: Carriers of CMV infection plus the relevant HLA type were discriminated by the cumulative frequency of public TCR beta family members in the study cohort and in an independent roughly 350-donor cohort. The ex vivo response was dominated by HLA-C-restricted CMV-specific TCR beta clonotypes, and the single most frequent clonotype in two of eight donors was supplied by these HLA-C-restricted clonotypes.

The CDR3 has 12 amino acids, counting the end cysteine and phenylalanine. CDR3 DNA is the only sequence kept; it has 36 bases, read in frame from the first base. CDR1 and CDR2, looked up from the germline V gene (reference sequence), are SGHKS and YYEKEE. Sequencing was carried out with an Illumina HiSeq 1500. Using fastp trimming at Q25 and MiXCR clonotype assembly, TCRdb reanalyzed the public sequencing data and kept in-frame beta chains. Rows with a matching CDR3 protein are joined into one entry that keeps the most common DNA and genes. Within this sample are some 560,000 distinct CDR3 sequences, with about 39% of them counted one time only. The top ten hold 48% of the sample. The treatment or condition label corresponds to: in vitro stimulation with specific CMV peptide epitopes to enrich CMV-specific T cells. Comment on this clonotype: What this receptor recognizes is not known. At one end, the junction sequence differs from germline, possibly due to a read error.

The sequence joins TRBV5-5 to TRBJ2-7, with the identity of the D gene unclear. The material sequenced was cultured PBMCs, taken from culture after CMV antigen stimulation. This TCR derives from a human donor in good health (CMV status not recorded). Some clones in this sample may be carry-over from other donors' samples. CDR3 region: CASSLELDSLLF. The nucleotides are TGTGCCAGCAGCTTGGAACTGGATTCCTTACTGTTC.